These 5 T cell receptor beta chains were sequenced from one sample in a study of blood T cell repertoires in COVID-19. Measured with immunoSEQ multiplex PCR; TCRdb has only the in-frame clones, and not every one. The sample has some 140,000 clones, around 85% seen once. The sample comprised peripheral blood. These receptors originate from a human donor in a cohort sampled during active COVID-19.

V is TRBV28 and J is TRBJ1-4, with 10 bases identical to TRBD1. Germline V gene lookup returns CDR1 MDHEN and CDR2 SYDVKM. The J segment lost 4 bases and the V segment lost 5 bases, leaving 7 bases of the junction unmatched. The CDR3 consists of 16 residues. The CDR3 spells CASSPRGQGGNEKLFF. As DNA, the CDR3 is TGTGCCAGCAGTCCCCGAGGACAGGGGGGTAATGAAAAACTGTTTTTT.

This clone was detected once. The rearrangement links TRBV5-1 to TRBJ2-1, with D possibly matching TRBD2 (5 bases). CDR3 length: 15 amino acids. Per the germline V gene, CDR1 is SGHRS and CDR2 is YFSETQ. The germline V and J ends were trimmed by 4 bases and 8 bases, with 19 bases remaining between them. This CDR3 reads CASSEAASQSDEQFF. The DNA for the CDR3 is TGCGCCAGCAGCGAGGCTGCTAGCCAATCTGATGAGCAGTTCTTC.

Concerning this clone: One end of the junction fails to match germline, which may point to a read error. Other DNA variants within this sample encode the same CDR3. The rearrangement joins TRBV7-6 to TRBJ1-3; 10 bases are shared with TRBD1. The germline gives CDR1 SGHVS, CDR2 FNYEAQ. The length of the CDR3 is 16 residues. CDR3 sequence reads: CASRLGTGDSGNTIYF. CDR3 bases: TGTGCCAGCAGGTTAGGGACAGGGGACTCTGGAAACACCATATATTTT.

The V gene is TRBV9, the J gene TRBJ2-5; possibly TRBD2 for D (6 bases). The CDR3 has 15 amino acids. Germline CDR1 and CDR2: SGDLS and YYNGEE. Trimming shortened V by 4 bases and J by 1 base, and 14 bases separated the two germline ends. The CDR3 loop reads CASSLMGGRQETQYF. CDR3 nucleotide sequence: TGTGCCAGCAGCCTAATGGGGGGTCGCCAAGAGACCCAGTACTTC. The entire variable domain, with the rest obtained from reference TRBV9 and TRBJ2-5, is as follows: DSGVTQTPKHLITATGQRVTLRCSPRSGDLSVYWYQQSLDQGLQFLIQYYNGEERAKGNILERFSAQQFPDLHSELNLSSLELGDSALYFCASSLMGGRQETQYFGPGTRLLVL.

V and J are TRBV2 and TRBJ2-5; a weak D match, TRBD2 (5 bases). The CDR3 length is 13 residues. The V gene lost 7 bases and the J gene lost 5 bases, with 14 bases spanning the gap. Germline V gene lookup returns CDR1 SNHLY and CDR2 FYNNEI. The CDR3 DNA reads TGTGCCAGCAAGGGTAGCGTCCCGGAGACCCAGTACTTC. Protein: CASKGSVPETQYF.